What follows are 9 T cell receptor beta chains derived from one specimen sequenced in a study of blood T cells in healthy people across ages. Alongside a J-beta primer mix, a sample-barcoded 5' primer served in a second PCR lasting roughly 6 to 11 cycles. TCRdb ran MiXCR on the 5' RACE reads and lists one entry per CDR3 protein. Of about a million distinct CDR3 sequences listed, roughly 51% were seen once; the top ten hold over 20%. The material sequenced was blood. The receptors derive from a woman between 55 and 75 years old in good health.

The chain recombines TRBV29-1 with TRBJ2-7; TRBD2 agrees at 7 bases. The CDR3 has 13 amino acids. Germline V gene data show CDR1 as SQVTM and CDR2 as ANQGSEA. V was pared by 4 bases and J by 7 bases, with 10 bases of the junction left unmatched. Written as DNA, the CDR3 is TGCAGCGTTGCAGGACTAGTCTACAATGAGCAGTACTTC. Translation: CSVAGLVYNEQYF.

This clonotype was seen a few times. The rearrangement links TRBV27 to TRBJ2-5; D possibly uses TRBD1 or TRBD2 (5 bases each). The CDR3 covers 15 residues. Germline V gene sequence: CDR1 MNHEY, CDR2 SMNVEV (reference sequence). Trimming stripped 3 bases from V and 4 bases from J, with 15 bases between. The CDR3 DNA is TGTGCCAGCAGTTTGGGGGTTTCGGGGAGAGAGACCCAGTACTTC. It specifies CASSLGVSGRETQYF.

V gene TRBV20-1 combines with J gene TRBJ2-6; 10 bases are a match to TRBD1. The CDR3 has 18 amino acids. V shed 5 bases, J shed 2 bases, and the junction held 12 bases outside the gene matches. Germline lookup yields CDR1 DFQATT and CDR2 SNEGSKA (reference sequence). The CDR3 coding sequence is TGCAGTGCTTACCCTGGGGACAGGGGTTTTGCTGGGGCCAACGTCCTGACTTTC. Translated: CSAYPGDRGFAGANVLTF.

This clonotype was recorded a few times. This chain connects TRBV29-1 to TRBJ2-3; 7 bases are shared with TRBD1. This CDR3 is 14 amino acids long. Germline CDR1 and CDR2: SQVTM and ANQGSEA. Unmatched junction bases numbered 5, after V lost 3 bases and J lost 2 bases. CDR3 bases: TGCAGCGTTGACCGACAGGGCGTCACAGATACGCAGTATTTT. Protein product: CSVDRQGVTDTQYF.

The J gene is TRBJ1-6, the V gene TRBV2, with TRBD1 matching 7 bases. The CDR3 runs 13 residues. Germline V gene data show CDR1 as SNHLY and CDR2 as FYNNEI. Trimming removed 7 bases from V and 12 bases from J; junction bases left unmatched: 9. Here the CDR3 reads CASTEQGRGPLHF. CDR3 nucleotide sequence: TGTGCCAGCACCGAACAGGGGAGAGGACCCCTCCACTTT.

This clonotype was seen more than once but under ten times. This chain joins TRBV29-1 and TRBJ2-3; D may be TRBD1 (5 bases). CDR1 SQVTM and CDR2 ANQGSEA come from the germline V gene. Trimming shortened V by 3 bases and J by 2 bases, and 9 bases separated the two germline ends. CDR3 size: 13 residues. CDR3 in amino acids: CSVEGQNTDTQYF. CDR3 in DNA: TGCAGCGTTGAGGGGCAAAACACAGATACGCAGTATTTT.

This clonotype showed up just a few times. The chain is built from TRBV29-1 and TRBJ2-1, with 11 bases lining up with TRBD1. The CDR3 loop spans 16 amino acids. CDR1 and CDR2 from the germline V gene are SQVTM and ANQGSEA. V lost 7 bases and J lost 8; bases outside the gene matches: 16. For the CDR3, the DNA is TGCAGCGCCCGGGACAGGGGGTTTTGGGGCGACGATGAGCAGTTCTTC. The encoded protein is CSARDRGFWGDDEQFF.

This sequence joins TRBV7-2 and TRBJ2-3; D ambiguous. V was shortened by 5 bases and J by 0 bases, with 12 bases between the two germline ends. Per the germline V gene, CDR1 is SGHTA and CDR2 is FQGNSA. The CDR3 runs to 15 residues. CDR3 sequence reads: CASSPQSFSTDTQYF. In DNA form, the CDR3 reads TGTGCCAGCAGCCCTCAGAGTTTTAGCACAGATACGCAGTATTTT.

This clonotype occurred a few times. The V gene is TRBV5-1, the J gene TRBJ2-7, with TRBD2 as a possible D gene (6 bases). The CDR3 has 16 amino acids. V was clipped by 4 bases and J by 0 bases, with 17 bases between them. Germline CDR1 SGHRS, CDR2 YFSETQ. CDR3 sequence (DNA): TGCGCCAGCAGCCCAGCACCGGGACTCACCTCCTACGAGCAGTACTTC. Translation: CASSPAPGLTSYEQYF.